This T cell receptor (beta chain) was sequenced for a study of response to subunit inactivated influenza vaccine. Points from the study as a whole: Authors suggested few new T cells are recruited by each seasonal influenza vaccination.

Each CDR3 protein gets one entry after TCRdb re-called the RT-PCR reads with MiXCR. This repertoire shows fewer than 750,000 distinct CDR3 sequences, 13% to 15% found once; its top ten account for 11%. Concerning this clonotype: Its specificity is not known.

The TCR sequence derives from a man aged 50 or older who received an inactivated influenza vaccine. The input for sequencing was PBMCs from blood, taken roughly 12 days after vaccination.

The CDR3 sequence: CASSLVGYEQFF. The CDR3 region has the DNA TGTGCCAGCAGCTTGGTGGGGTATGAGCAGTTCTTC. The rearrangement uses TRBV5-5 and TRBJ2-1, with D uncertain. The V end lost 0 bases, the J end lost 8 bases, and 6 bases lay between the germline ends. This CDR3 is built from 12 residues. Germline-derived CDR1 and CDR2 are SGHKS and YYEKEE (reference sequence).